This TCR beta chain appears in the sequencing data of a study of blood T cell repertoires in COVID-19. Assay used: immunoSEQ multiplex PCR; TCRdb lists only in-frame clones, some missing. There are 200,000 to 250,000 clones in the sample; around 81% occur only once, and around 5.1% lies in the top ten. J gave up 4 bases and V 3 bases, and 12 bases lay outside the gene matches. The CDR3 loop spans 16 amino acids. Germline V gene lookup returns CDR1 LGHDT and CDR2 YNNKEL (reference sequence). The specimen was peripheral blood. This chain joins TRBV3-1 (or the pseudogene TRBV3-2) and TRBJ2-7, with 7 positions matching TRBD2. The sequence was collected from a woman in her seventies with acute or convalescent COVID-19. The CDR3 DNA follows: TGTGCCAGCAGCCACTCCCCAGGGCAGGGAGGGTACGAGCAGTACTTC. It is translated as CASSHSPGQGGYEQYF.